These 18 T cell receptor beta chains originate from one sample sequenced in a study of shared clonotypes between healthy human individuals. Sequencing used immunoSEQ multiplex PCR; TCRdb keeps in-frame clones, though not all of them. The data show 1,500,000 or so clones, roughly 98.5% seen once. Sequenced: naive CD4+ T cells sorted from blood. The subset here: CD45RA+ positively selected. All receptors derive from a man aged 25 to 40 in good health.

The V call is TRBV10-3, the J call TRBJ1-2; 8 bases align to TRBD1. The junction had 6 bases not matched to a gene; V was cut back by 8 bases and J by 4 bases. Germline V gene lookup returns CDR1 ENHRY and CDR2 SYGVKD. This CDR3 region has 13 residues. CDR3 bases: TGTGCCATCGCCAGGGGGCAGGTCTATGGCTACACCTTC. It specifies CAIARGQVYGYTF.

The chain couples TRBV28 to TRBJ1-5; no clear D gene. This CDR3 contains 14 residues. The V and J ends lost 4 bases and 4 bases respectively, with 11 bases between them. Germline loops: CDR1 MDHEN, CDR2 SYDVKM. CDR3 sequence reads: CASSSLGLNQPQHF. As DNA, the CDR3 is TGTGCCAGCAGTTCGTTGGGGTTGAATCAGCCCCAGCATTTT.

The V call is TRBV13, the J call TRBJ2-7; D is unclear. The germline V and J ends were trimmed by 2 bases and 5 bases, with 13 bases remaining between them. Germline CDR1 PRHDT, CDR2 FYEKMQ (reference sequence). This CDR3 has 14 residues. The CDR3 sequence is CASSLYYLKNEQYF. CDR3 nucleotide sequence: TGTGCCAGCAGCTTATATTATCTCAAAAACGAGCAGTACTTC.

The J gene is TRBJ1-5, the V gene TRBV2, with a tentative D call TRBD1 (6 bases). CDR3 size: 14 residues. Trimming took 4 bases from V and 6 from J, leaving 13 bases between them. Looked up from germline, CDR1 is SNHLY and CDR2 is FYNNEI. The CDR3 loop reads CASSAQGTGQPQHF. The CDR3 nucleotides are TGTGCCAGCAGTGCACAGGGTACCGGTCAGCCCCAGCATTTT.

This clone turned up a few times. This chain connects TRBV6-5 to TRBJ2-1; either TRBD1 or TRBD2 may fit D (5 bases each). The germline V gene has CDR1 MNHEY and CDR2 SVGAGI. V lost 0 bases, J lost 7 bases, and 10 bases lay in between. The CDR3 is 14 residues long. The CDR3 sequence is CASSYSTGQNEQFF. Written as DNA, the CDR3 is TGTGCCAGCAGTTACTCGACGGGGCAGAATGAGCAGTTCTTC.

A single count supports this clone. The chain links TRBV28 to TRBJ2-7; the D gene is possibly TRBD1 (5 bases). Trimming took off 7 bases at V and 5 bases at J, with 18 bases between the two ends. The CDR3 sequence is 14 residues long. Germline V lookup: CDR1 MDHEN, CDR2 SYDVKM. The CDR3 DNA follows: TGTGCCAGCACCACGCCAGGGTTTCTACACGAGCAGTACTTC. Protein product: CASTTPGFLHEQYF.

On this clone: This sample includes further DNA sequences coding for the same CDR3. The rearrangement links TRBV5-1 to TRBJ2-7, with 7 bases fitting TRBD2. Germline V lookup: CDR1 SGHRS, CDR2 YFSETQ. V was pared by 0 bases and J by 2 bases, with 5 bases of the junction left unmatched. CDR3 length equals 15 residues. The CDR3 bases are TGCGCCAGCAGCTTGGCCACGGGAGGCACCTACGAGCAGTACTTC. Translation gives CASSLATGGTYEQYF.

This chain joins TRBV30 and TRBJ1-5; the D gene is possibly TRBD1 (6 bases). The germline CDR1 and CDR2 sequences are GTSNPN and SVGIG (reference sequence). The CDR3 length is 14 residues. The V gene lost 2 bases and the J gene lost 9 bases, with 17 bases spanning the gap. In nucleotides, the CDR3 is TGTGCCTGGAGTTTGGACAGTCGTAGGGGGCCCCAGCATTTT. Its translation: CAWSLDSRRGPQHF.

The chain links TRBV19 to TRBJ2-1; D possibly corresponds to TRBD2 (6 bases). V was clipped by 4 bases and J by 6 bases, with 13 bases between them. The length of the CDR3 is 14 residues. Germline V gene data show CDR1 as LNHDA and CDR2 as SQIVND (reference sequence). The CDR3, as DNA: TGTGCCAGTAGTACCGCTCTAGCGACCAATGAGCAGTTCTTC. This gives the protein CASSTALATNEQFF. Full variable domain (rest looked up from reference TRBV19 and TRBJ2-1): DGGITQSPKYLFRKEGQNVTLSCEQNLNHDAMYWYRQDPGQGLRLIYYSQIVNDFQKGDIAEGYSVSREKKESFPLTVTSAQKNPTAFYLCASSTALATNEQFFGPGTRLTVL.

The chain couples TRBV6-1 to TRBJ1-5; 10 bases are a match to TRBD1. Unmatched junction bases numbered 8, after V lost 6 bases and J lost 6 bases. The CDR3 extends over 15 amino acids. Germline V gene lookup returns CDR1 MNHNS and CDR2 SASEGT. The CDR3: CASRDRGGMSQPQHF. In nucleotides, the CDR3 is TGTGCCAGCAGGGACAGGGGGGGAATGAGTCAGCCCCAGCATTTT.

The rearrangement joins TRBV6-1 to TRBJ2-1, with no clear D. V lost 1 base to trimming and J lost 6 bases, with 13 bases between them. This CDR3 is built from 15 residues. Germline loops: CDR1 MNHNS, CDR2 SASEGT. The CDR3 loop reads CASSEGVVGINEQFF. The CDR3 DNA follows: TGTGCCAGCAGTGAAGGGGTAGTCGGTATCAATGAGCAGTTCTTC.

The gene calls are TRBV5-6 and TRBJ2-2; no clear D. V was shortened by 2 bases and J by 7 bases, with 3 bases between the two germline ends. The CDR3 length is 11 residues. Germline CDR1 reads SGHDT; CDR2 reads YYEEEE. The CDR3 DNA reads as TGTGCCAGCAGCTTCCACGGGGAGCTGTTTTTT. Amino acids: CASSFHGELFF.

This sequence joins TRBV29-1 and TRBJ1-5, with D maybe TRBD1 (6 bases). V lost 6 bases and J 3 bases, leaving 21 bases between the germline ends. Looked up from germline, CDR1 is SQVTM and CDR2 is ANQGSEA. This CDR3 comprises 16 residues. CDR3 residues: CSVITPGADLNQPQHF. The DNA for the CDR3 is TGCAGCGTAATTACGCCAGGGGCAGACCTCAATCAGCCCCAGCATTTT. The whole variable domain, filled in from reference TRBV29-1 and TRBJ1-5, reads SAVISQKPSRDICQRGTSLTIQCQVDSQVTMMFWYRQQPGQSLTLIATANQGSEATYESGFVIDKFPISRPNLTFSTLTVSNMSPEDSSIYLCSVITPGADLNQPQHFGDGTRLSIL.

The rearrangement links TRBV9 to TRBJ2-7, with TRBD1 as a possible D gene (6 bases). V shed 4 bases and J shed 0 bases, with 14 bases lying between them. Germline V lookup: CDR1 SGDLS, CDR2 YYNGEE. The CDR3 totals 15 residues. In nucleotides, the CDR3 is TGTGCCAGCAGCACCCACCAGGGGTACTCCTACGAGCAGTACTTC. Protein: CASSTHQGYSYEQYF. Together with reference TRBV9 and TRBJ2-7, the CDR3 gives the full variable domain: DSGVTQTPKHLITATGQRVTLRCSPRSGDLSVYWYQQSLDQGLQFLIQYYNGEERAKGNILERFSAQQFPDLHSELNLSSLELGDSALYFCASSTHQGYSYEQYFGPGTRLTVT.

Of note for this clone: This sample includes further DNA sequences coding for the same CDR3. V usage is TRBV28 and J usage is TRBJ1-2; 11 nucleotides line up with TRBD1. After removal of 8 bases from V and 5 bases from J, the junction contained 4 bases not matched to a gene. CDR3 length equals 13 residues. The germline V gene encodes CDR1 MDHEN and CDR2 SYDVKM. CDR3 DNA sequence: TGTGCCAGCCGGACAGGGGGCCTATATGGCTACACCTTC. It translates to CASRTGGLYGYTF.

This rearrangement joins TRBV7-9 to TRBJ1-4, with D unclear. Trimming took off 1 base at V and 7 bases at J, with 13 bases between the two ends. The CDR3 runs 15 residues. Germline CDR1 is SEHNR and CDR2 is FQNEAQ (reference sequence). CDR3 sequence reads: CASSLGNLGFEKLFF. CDR3 DNA: TGTGCCAGCAGCTTAGGTAACCTGGGTTTTGAAAAACTGTTTTTT.

Details on this clone: Other DNA sequences of this sample code for an identical CDR3. The chain joins TRBV18 to TRBJ2-5, with 12 positions matching TRBD2. There are 15 residues in the CDR3. V was pared by 2 bases and J by 5 bases, with 3 bases of the junction left unmatched. Germline V gene lookup returns CDR1 KGHSH and CDR2 LQKENI. The CDR3 nucleotides are TGTGCCAGCTCACCAGGACTAGCGGGACTTGAGACCCAGTACTTC. This translates into CASSPGLAGLETQYF. The complete variable domain, with remaining parts taken from reference TRBV18 and TRBJ2-5, reads NAGVMQNPRHLVRRRGQEARLRCSPMKGHSHVYWYRQLPEEGLKFMVYLQKENIIDESGMPKERFSAEFPKEGPSILRIQQVVRGDSAAYFCASSPGLAGLETQYFGPGTRLLVL.

The chain has TRBV5-4 and TRBJ2-7, with D uncertain. This CDR3 has 16 residues. Trimming left V 6 bases short and J 0 bases short, with 19 bases between. Germline values: CDR1 SGHNT, CDR2 YYREEE (reference sequence). In nucleotides, the CDR3 is TGTGCCAGCACCCGAGATTGGGCCTCGGGCTCCTACGAGCAGTACTTC. It is translated as CASTRDWASGSYEQYF.